These 26 T cell receptor beta chains came from one sample sequenced in a study of T cell responses to AZD1222 COVID-19 vaccine. Using immunoSEQ multiplex PCR, the repertoire was profiled, and TCRdb retains in-frame clones only, with some absent. This sample has 65,000 to 95,000 clones, with around 82% found just once. The specimen was peripheral blood, collected on day 0 of AZD1222 vaccination. The receptor set was obtained from an adult in good health.

The V call is TRBV23-1, the J call TRBJ1-2; tentative D call: TRBD1 (6 bases). TRBV23-1 is an ORF for which the function is uncertain. The CDR3 covers 13 residues. The V gene lost 4 bases and the J gene lost 8 bases, with 14 bases spanning the gap. CDR3 sequence: CASSLRSRGGYTF. The CDR3 coding sequence is TGCGCCAGCAGTCTGCGGTCAAGGGGGGGCTACACCTTC.

This chain uses TRBV19 with TRBJ2-1, with D uncertain. Germline CDR1 and CDR2: LNHDA and SQIVND (reference sequence). Trimming took 4 bases from V and 4 from J, leaving 2 bases between them. There are 11 residues in the CDR3. CDR3 amino acids: CASSSYNEQFF. As DNA, the CDR3 is TGTGCCAGTAGTAGTTACAATGAGCAGTTCTTC. The full variable domain, its missing parts supplied by reference TRBV19 and TRBJ2-1, is DGGITQSPKYLFRKEGQNVTLSCEQNLNHDAMYWYRQDPGQGLRLIYYSQIVNDFQKGDIAEGYSVSREKKESFPLTVTSAQKNPTAFYLCASSSYNEQFFGPGTRLTVL.

By share of the sample, this clone is large. The chain is built from TRBV28 and TRBJ1-1; possible D gene TRBD1, 5 bases. Germline lookup yields CDR1 MDHEN and CDR2 SYDVKM. V lost 3 bases to trimming and J lost 0 bases, with 20 bases between them. This CDR3 is 18 amino acids long. The CDR3 reads CASSFGAGSRPMNTEAFF. The CDR3 DNA sequence: TGTGCCAGCAGTTTTGGGGCAGGCAGCCGACCCATGAACACTGAAGCTTTCTTT.

The chain recombines TRBV6-5 with TRBJ1-1; the D gene is possibly TRBD1 (6 bases). This CDR3 has 13 amino acids. Trimming pared 6 bases from V and 5 bases from J, leaving 13 bases between. From germline, CDR1 is MNHEY and CDR2 SVGAGI. DNA of the CDR3: TGTGCCAGCAGAGGACAGCCTGGGACTGAAGCTTTCTTT. The encoded protein is CASRGQPGTEAFF.

The J gene is TRBJ2-2, the V gene TRBV7-9, with D unclear. Germline V gene lookup returns CDR1 SEHNR and CDR2 FQNEAQ (reference sequence). Trimming left V 5 bases short and J 2 bases short, with 12 bases between. This CDR3 has 15 amino acids. CDR3 region: CASSPTGLNTGELFF. The CDR3 coding sequence is TGTGCCAGCAGCCCTACCGGGCTAAACACCGGGGAGCTGTTTTTT.

This clone was picked up a small number of times. V is TRBV19 and J is TRBJ1-5; no definite D call. This CDR3 has 14 residues. The germline CDR1 and CDR2 sequences are LNHDA and SQIVND (reference sequence). The V and J ends lost 5 bases and 0 bases respectively, with 8 bases between them. This CDR3 is CASSLAYSNQPQHF. CDR3 nucleotides: TGTGCCAGTAGTCTGGCTTATAGCAATCAGCCCCAGCATTTT.

Here the CDR3 reads CASSSTGSGTFF. The CDR3 nucleotides are TGCGCCAGCAGCTCCACAGGGTCGGGGACTTTCTTT. The chain links TRBV4-1 to TRBJ1-1; a possible D gene is TRBD1 (6 bases). Germline CDR1 MGHRA, CDR2 YSYEKL. V lost 5 bases to trimming and J lost 12 bases, with 16 bases between them. This CDR3 is built from 12 residues.

V gene TRBV3-1 (or the pseudogene TRBV3-2) combines with J gene TRBJ1-2, with 7 bases that match TRBD1. The V and J ends lost 4 bases and 5 bases, in that order; junction bases with no gene match: 19. This CDR3 is 18 amino acids long. Looked up from germline, CDR1 is LGHDT and CDR2 is YNNKEL (reference sequence). The CDR3 DNA reads TGTGCCAGCAGCCGATCAACAGGGGTAAGGGGAGGAGGATATGGCTACACCTTC. This sequence encodes CASSRSTGVRGGGYGYTF.

The J gene is TRBJ1-1, the V gene TRBV7-9; 8 bases agree with TRBD1. The CDR3 consists of 13 residues. Germline CDR1 SEHNR, CDR2 FQNEAQ (reference sequence). V shed 2 bases and J 4 bases; nucleotides not matched to a gene: 0. The CDR3 sequence: CASSLTGGTEAFF. In DNA, the CDR3 is TGTGCCAGCAGCTTAACAGGGGGCACTGAAGCTTTCTTT.

This clone was counted once. The CDR3 DNA reads TGCGCCAGCAGCCACGGGACAGCATACAACACCGGGGAGCTGTTTTTT. Translated, it gives CASSHGTAYNTGELFF. The chain links TRBV5-1 to TRBJ2-2; 7 positions match TRBD1. The CDR3 has 16 residues. Germline values: CDR1 SGHRS, CDR2 YFSETQ. J was trimmed by 2 bases and V by 4 bases; bases with no gene match: 8.

The chain carries TRBV12-3 or TRBV12-4 and TRBJ2-3; the match to TRBD2 covers 9 bases. Losses at the gene ends were 5 bases for V and 4 bases for J; bases not matched to a gene: 1. CDR3 size: 13 residues. CDR3 sequence reads: CASSRTSADTQYF. The CDR3, as DNA: TGTGCCAGCAGTCGGACTAGCGCAGATACGCAGTATTTT.

This chain uses TRBV9 with TRBJ2-1, with a tentative D call TRBD1 (6 bases). Germline assignment: CDR1 SGDLS and CDR2 YYNGEE. The length of the CDR3 is 16 residues. Trimming removed 4 bases from V and 3 bases from J, with 17 bases in between. CDR3 protein: CASSPRTGSLYNEQFF. As DNA, the CDR3 is TGTGCCAGCAGCCCCCGTACAGGGAGTCTCTACAATGAGCAGTTCTTC.

The V call is TRBV10-3, the J call TRBJ1-1, with D unresolved. Germline CDR1 is ENHRY and CDR2 is SYGVKD. V lost 2 bases, J lost 3 bases, and 7 bases lay in between. CDR3 length: 13 amino acids. In nucleotides, the CDR3 is TGTGCCATCAGTGAGAATTTGGACACTGAAGCTTTCTTT. It translates to CAISENLDTEAFF.

This chain uses TRBV29-1 with TRBJ2-3; tentative D call: TRBD2 (5 bases). The length of the CDR3 is 16 residues. V was cut by 7 bases and J by 0 bases, with 20 bases left in between. Germline CDR1 SQVTM, CDR2 ANQGSEA. Written as DNA, the CDR3 is TGCAGCGCCCGGCCCCGGGGATATACTAGCACAGATACGCAGTATTTT. Protein product: CSARPRGYTSTDTQYF.

The chain carries TRBV27 and TRBJ2-2, with 8 bases that match TRBD1. The V gene's germline CDR1 is MNHEY and CDR2 SMNVEV (reference sequence). The CDR3 totals 15 residues. Trimming cost V 5 bases and J 4 bases; bases outside gene matches: 6. The CDR3 reads CASSRRTGFTGELFF. The CDR3 region has the DNA TGTGCCAGCAGTAGACGGACAGGGTTCACCGGGGAGCTGTTTTTT.

This chain joins TRBV28 and TRBJ1-5; D is undetermined. The CDR3 totals 12 residues. Trimming removed 5 bases from V and 5 bases from J, with 7 bases in between. Germline CDR1 MDHEN, CDR2 SYDVKM. Written as DNA, the CDR3 is TGTGCCAGCAGTAACGGCCATCAGCCCCAGCATTTT. This encodes CASSNGHQPQHF.

On this clone itself: At one end the junction does not follow the germline gene, possibly because of a read error. The J gene is TRBJ1-1, the V gene TRBV27; D is ambiguous. This CDR3 is 13 amino acids long. CDR1 MNHEY and CDR2 SMNVEV come from the germline V gene (reference sequence). The CDR3 DNA reads TGTGCCAGCAGTGCCACAGTGAATACTGAAGCTTTCTTT. This codes for CASSATVNTEAFF.

This chain joins TRBV7-2 and TRBJ2-7, with D perhaps TRBD1 (6 bases). CDR3 length: 13 amino acids. In germline, CDR1 is SGHTA, CDR2 FQGNSA. V was clipped by 1 base and J by 3 bases, with 7 bases between them. The DNA for the CDR3 is TGTGCCAGCAGCTTAGGCAGGGGCTACGAGCAGTACTTC. This sequence encodes CASSLGRGYEQYF.

V usage is TRBV19 and J usage is TRBJ1-5; 8 nucleotides match TRBD1. The CDR3 totals 17 residues. Germline values: CDR1 LNHDA, CDR2 SQIVND (reference sequence). V gave up 5 bases and J gave up 1 base; unmatched junction bases: 10. CDR3 bases: TGTGCCAGTAGTTACTACCAGGGGGCCCCAAGCAATCAGCCCCAGCATTTT. Translation: CASSYYQGAPSNQPQHF.

V usage is TRBV28 and J usage is TRBJ2-6, with D possibly being TRBD1 (6 bases). The CDR3 spans 16 residues. V lost 7 bases and J 0 bases, leaving 13 bases between the germline ends. The germline gives CDR1 MDHEN, CDR2 SYDVKM. CDR3 nucleotide sequence: TGTGCCAGCACCCATTGGACAGCCTCTGGGGCCAACGTCCTGACTTTC. Protein sequence: CASTHWTASGANVLTF.

This chain connects TRBV19 to TRBJ2-7; D gene uncertain. Trimming shortened V by 3 bases and J by 7 bases, and 16 bases separated the two germline ends. Germline V gene lookup returns CDR1 LNHDA and CDR2 SQIVND (reference sequence). This CDR3 is built from 14 residues. For the CDR3, the DNA is TGTGCCAGTAGTATCCTGGGATCAGGACGGGAGCAGTACTTC. Its translation: CASSILGSGREQYF.

This chain connects TRBV19 to TRBJ2-7, with D tentatively TRBD2 (5 bases). Germline assignment: CDR1 LNHDA and CDR2 SQIVND (reference sequence). CDR3 length: 13 amino acids. V lost 4 bases and J 7 bases, leaving 14 bases between the germline ends. CDR3 residues: CASSRGLSGEQYF. The CDR3 coding sequence is TGTGCCAGTAGTAGAGGATTAAGCGGAGAGCAGTACTTC. The variable domain in full, completed from reference TRBV19 and TRBJ2-7, reads DGGITQSPKYLFRKEGQNVTLSCEQNLNHDAMYWYRQDPGQGLRLIYYSQIVNDFQKGDIAEGYSVSREKKESFPLTVTSAQKNPTAFYLCASSRGLSGEQYFGPGTRLTVT.

This chain links TRBV5-6 with TRBJ2-5; 7 nucleotides line up with TRBD1. Germline CDR1 and CDR2: SGHDT and YYEEEE. The CDR3 loop spans 13 amino acids. Losses at the gene ends were 4 bases for V and 1 base for J; bases not matched to a gene: 1. CDR3 residues: CASSRDSQETQYF. In nucleotides, the CDR3 is TGTGCCAGCAGCAGGGACAGCCAAGAGACCCAGTACTTC.

The chain couples TRBV3-1 (or the pseudogene TRBV3-2) to TRBJ1-1, with D possibly matching TRBD1 (5 bases). V lost 6 bases and J 1 base, leaving 15 bases between the germline ends. This CDR3 is built from 15 residues. Germline V lookup: CDR1 LGHDT, CDR2 YNNKEL (reference sequence). In DNA, the CDR3 is TGTGCCAGCAGACATAAACCTACAGGGAACACTGAAGCTTTCTTT. Encoded protein: CASRHKPTGNTEAFF.

The chain links TRBV4-1 to TRBJ1-1; D is possibly TRBD1 (5 bases). CDR1 and CDR2 from the germline V gene are MGHRA and YSYEKL. The CDR3 is made up of 14 amino acids. The V gene lost 4 bases and the J gene lost 4 bases, with 13 bases spanning the gap. The CDR3 nucleotides read TGCGCCAGCAGCCTGACCGCGGGGGGCACTGAAGCTTTCTTT. Encoded protein: CASSLTAGGTEAFF.

There are a few counts of this clone. The chain combines TRBV2 with TRBJ2-7, with 9 nucleotides matching TRBD2. The CDR3 loop spans 16 amino acids. The junction had 7 bases not matched to a gene; V was cut back by 0 bases and J by 4 bases. From germline, CDR1 is SNHLY and CDR2 FYNNEI. The CDR3 sequence is CASSEARSGGFYEQYF. DNA of the CDR3: TGTGCCAGCAGTGAAGCGCGAAGCGGGGGGTTTTACGAGCAGTACTTC.